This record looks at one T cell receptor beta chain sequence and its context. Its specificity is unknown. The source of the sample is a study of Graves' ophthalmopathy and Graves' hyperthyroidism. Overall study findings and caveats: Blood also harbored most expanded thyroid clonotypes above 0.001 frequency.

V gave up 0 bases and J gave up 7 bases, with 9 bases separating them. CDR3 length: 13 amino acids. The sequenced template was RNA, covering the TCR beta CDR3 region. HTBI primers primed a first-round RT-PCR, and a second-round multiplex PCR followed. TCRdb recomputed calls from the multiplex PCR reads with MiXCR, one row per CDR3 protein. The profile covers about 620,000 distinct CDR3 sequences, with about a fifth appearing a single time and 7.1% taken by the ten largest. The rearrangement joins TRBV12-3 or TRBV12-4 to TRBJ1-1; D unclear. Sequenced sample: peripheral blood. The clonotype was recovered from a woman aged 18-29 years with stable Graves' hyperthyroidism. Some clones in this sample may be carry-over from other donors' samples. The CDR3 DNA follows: TGTGCCAGCAGTTTAGCCGACGGGAGTGAAGCTTTCTTT. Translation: CASSLADGSEAFF.